The 3 T cell receptor beta chains reported below all come from one sample, sequenced in a study of tumor-infiltrating lymphocytes in primary liver carcinoma. Germline DNA was also extracted, and blood RNA was taken from unsorted whole blood. Total RNA amounting to around 450 ng was the source from which TCR beta cDNA was made with a constant-region primer. Three rounds of nested multiplex PCR with slightly modified ARM-PCR produced TCR beta libraries. Rounds one and two of PCR, each of about 10 cycles, were primed with TRBV1-TRBV30 forward primers and a C-beta reverse primer. TCRdb passed the multiplex PCR reads through MiXCR, listing each CDR3 protein once. Of around 170,000 distinct CDR3 sequences listed, about 60% are singletons. Sequencing used peripheral blood. The receptors shown here come from a man aged 40-55 years with primary liver carcinoma and hepatitis B virus infection.

The J gene is TRBJ1-4, the V gene TRBV5-5; 7 bases match TRBD1. The trim removed 5 bases at V and 8 bases at J, leaving 9 bases unmatched. The CDR3 totals 14 residues. Germline values: CDR1 SGHKS, CDR2 YYEKEE (reference sequence). CDR3 sequence: CASSSGTEGEKLFF. CDR3 sequence (DNA): TGTGCCAGCAGTTCCGGGACAGAGGGAGAAAAACTGTTTTTT.

A remark on this clonotype: At one end, the junction sequence differs from germline, possibly due to a read error. V gene TRBV28 combines with J gene TRBJ2-6, with D unclear. This CDR3 has 14 amino acids. Germline values: CDR1 MDHEN, CDR2 SYDVKM. The CDR3 region is CASSSLIGAKVLTF. CDR3 DNA sequence: TGTGCCAGCAGCAGCCTAATAGGAGCCAAGGTCCTGACTTTC.

V usage is TRBV4-2 and J usage is TRBJ2-1, with 9 nucleotides matching TRBD2. Trimming at V came to 0 bases and at J to 9 bases, leaving 9 bases not matched to a gene. The CDR3 has 16 residues. Germline V CDR1 and CDR2: LGHNA, YNFKEQ. The CDR3 coding sequence is TGTGCCAGCAGCCAAGATCCCAGCGGGAGGCGGGGTGAGCAGTTCTTC. It is translated as CASSQDPSGRRGEQFF.